This entry is about one TCR beta chain. The antigen remains undetermined. Subsets obtained from CD4+ cells comprised CD45RA+ naive and CD45RA-negative memory cells. This sample was taken from a study of shared clonotypes between healthy human individuals. Findings and limits, study-wide: As a rule, naive subsets had a larger estimated richness than memory subsets.

Trimming pared 6 bases from V and 4 bases from J, leaving 13 bases between. The CDR3 contains 14 residues. Per germline, CDR1 SEHNR and CDR2 FQNEAQ (reference sequence). It was around 220 ng DNA, approximately 28,000 T cell genomes, that sorted-subset replicate PCRs used. TCRdb's table, derived via immunoSEQ multiplex PCR, lists solely in-frame clones and lacks some. The sample has roughly 700,000 clones; 74% are singletons. This receptor was taken from a woman in her twenties or thirties in good health. The chain joins TRBV7-9 to TRBJ2-1; TRBD1 is a possible D gene (6 bases). The source material was memory CD4+ T cells sorted from blood. Stated subset: CD45RA-negative fraction. The chain's CDR3 is CASSTEQGYNEQFF. CDR3 in DNA: TGTGCCAGCAGTACCGAACAGGGTTACAATGAGCAGTTCTTC. Using reference TRBV7-9 and TRBJ2-1 for the parts outside the CDR3, the full variable domain is DTGVSQNPRHKITKRGQNVTFRCDPISEHNRLYWYRQTLGQGPEFLTYFQNEAQLEKSRLLSDRFSAERPKGSFSTLEIQRTEQGDSAMYLCASSTEQGYNEQFFGPGTRLTVL.